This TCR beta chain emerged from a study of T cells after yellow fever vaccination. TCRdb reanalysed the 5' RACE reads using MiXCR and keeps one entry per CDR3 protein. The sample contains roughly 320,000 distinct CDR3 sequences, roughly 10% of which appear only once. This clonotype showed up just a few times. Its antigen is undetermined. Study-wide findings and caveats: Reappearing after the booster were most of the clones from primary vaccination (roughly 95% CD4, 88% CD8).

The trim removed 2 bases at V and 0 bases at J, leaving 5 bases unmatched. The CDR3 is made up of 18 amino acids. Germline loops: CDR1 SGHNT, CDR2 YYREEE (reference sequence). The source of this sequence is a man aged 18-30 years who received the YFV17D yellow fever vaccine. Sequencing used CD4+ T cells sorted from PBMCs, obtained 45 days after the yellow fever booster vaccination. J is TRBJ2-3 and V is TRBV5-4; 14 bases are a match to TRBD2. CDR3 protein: CASSLRTSGGPSTDTQYF. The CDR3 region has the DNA TGTGCCAGCAGCTTACGGACTAGCGGGGGGCCAAGCACAGATACGCAGTATTTT.